The T cell receptor (beta chain) described here comes from a study of CD8 T cells in Susac syndrome. V shed 5 bases and J shed 3 bases, with 17 bases lying between them. The CDR3 is made up of 16 amino acids. Germline lookup yields CDR1 SGHNT and CDR2 YENEEA. RNA was extracted with the RNeasy kit, and a quantity of about 0.45 to 1 ug was reverse transcribed using random hexamers. Each CDR3 protein gets one entry after TCRdb re-called the immunoSEQ multiplex PCR reads with MiXCR. Here the sample spans about 83,000 distinct CDR3 sequences, about 96% being singletons. The receptor's source is a human donor with Susac syndrome. The V and J genes are TRBV11-3 and TRBJ2-1; tentative D call: TRBD2 (5 bases). The sample was CD8+ T cells from PBMCs. This CDR3 reads CASSPGLGSNYNEQFF. In DNA, the CDR3 is TGTGCCAGCAGCCCTGGGTTGGGGAGTAACTACAATGAGCAGTTCTTC. Full variable domain (remainder filled in from reference TRBV11-3 and TRBJ2-1): EAGVVQSPRYKIIEKKQPVAFWCNPISGHNTLYWYLQNLGQGPELLIRYENEEAVDDSQLPKDRFSAERLKGVDSTLKIQPAELGDSAVYLCASSPGLGSNYNEQFFGPGTRLTVL.